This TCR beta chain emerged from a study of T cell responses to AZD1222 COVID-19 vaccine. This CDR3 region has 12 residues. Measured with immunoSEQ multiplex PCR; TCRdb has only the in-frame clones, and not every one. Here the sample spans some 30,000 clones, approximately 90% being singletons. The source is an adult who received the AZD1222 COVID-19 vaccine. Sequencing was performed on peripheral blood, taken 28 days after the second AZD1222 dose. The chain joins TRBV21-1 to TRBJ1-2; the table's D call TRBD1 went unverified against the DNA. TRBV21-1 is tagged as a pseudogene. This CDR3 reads CASSDRAHGYTF. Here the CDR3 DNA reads TGTGCCAGCAGCGACAGGGCACATGGCTACACCTTC.